The rows below give T cell receptor beta chains drawn from one sample of a study of sequential checkpoint blockade in melanoma. Data came from immunoSEQ multiplex PCR; TCRdb stores just in-frame clones and leaves some out. The table includes several thousand clones, roughly three fifths detected once. This material consisted of CD8+ T cells sorted from blood (inferred from file names), taken from a patient given nivolumab and ipilimumab in sequence. The receptors come from a human donor with melanoma. The CDR3 runs from the conserved cysteine through the conserved F or W. The order of the fields is V gene, CDR3 protein.

v_gene: TRBV6-5; CDR3aa: CASSYSRDSYEQYF
v_gene: TRBV6-4; CDR3aa: CASRIRDRDDRYGYTF
v_gene: TRBV13; CDR3aa: CASSPQGYEQYF
v_gene: TRBV4-1; CDR3aa: CASSQTDRYSNQPQHF
v_gene: TRBV11-1; CDR3aa: CASSLKRSEYTEAFF
v_gene: TRBV9; CDR3aa: CASSVAQGGHGYTF
v_gene: TRBV19; CDR3aa: CASSIYRGPYEQYF
v_gene: TRBV15; CDR3aa: CATSPGTGGAEYF
v_gene: TRBV7-3; CDR3aa: CASSLTSGAYEQYF
v_gene: TRBV30; CDR3aa: CAWSWGTGVYEQYF
v_gene: TRBV7-9; CDR3aa: CASSPGHGQPQHF
v_gene: TRBV2; CDR3aa: CASSEDRAYEQYF
v_gene: TRBV5-1; CDR3aa: CASSPGWRAPNEQFF
v_gene: TRBV4-1; CDR3aa: CASSQDLTPGQGFGNTIYF
v_gene: TRBV5-8; CDR3aa: CASSLSSGAPQETQYF
v_gene: TRBV7-9; CDR3aa: CASSLSLAGLNTGELFF